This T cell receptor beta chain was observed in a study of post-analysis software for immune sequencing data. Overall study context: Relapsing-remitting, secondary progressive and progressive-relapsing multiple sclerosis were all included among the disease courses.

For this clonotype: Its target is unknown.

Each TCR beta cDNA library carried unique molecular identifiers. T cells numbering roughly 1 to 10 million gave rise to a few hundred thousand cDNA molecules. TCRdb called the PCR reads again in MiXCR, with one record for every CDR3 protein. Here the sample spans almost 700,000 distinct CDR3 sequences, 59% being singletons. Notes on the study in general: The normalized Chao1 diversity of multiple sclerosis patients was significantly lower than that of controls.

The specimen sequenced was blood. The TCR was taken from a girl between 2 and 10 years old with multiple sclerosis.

The CDR3 nucleotides read TGCAGTGCGCACGTAGCGGGGTACCAAGAGACCCAGTACTTC. It codes for CSAHVAGYQETQYF. The V call is TRBV20-1, the J call TRBJ2-5, with 8 nucleotides matching TRBD2. V dropped 6 bases and J dropped 0; count of bases not matched to a gene: 6. CDR3 length equals 14 residues. CDR1 and CDR2 from the germline V gene are DFQATT and SNEGSKA (reference sequence).